This TCR beta chain was obtained from a study of T cell responses to AZD1222 COVID-19 vaccine. Comment on this clone: Antigen: not known.

This table comes from immunoSEQ multiplex PCR, and its TCRdb copy is limited to in-frame clones, with some not included. The sample holds about 50,000 clones, over 80% seen once. The junction had 19 bases not matched to a gene; V was cut back by 3 bases and J by 2 bases. This CDR3 spans 19 amino acids. Germline V lookup: CDR1 SGDLS, CDR2 YYNGEE. Study-wide results and caveats: Vaccine-associated CD4 TCRs ranged over spike, dominating at 160-218 and 743-854. Researchers took repertoire samples only after the peak T cell response had come. In a largely white British group with more females than males, clonal diversity was possibly underestimated. With two AZD1222 doses given, Spike-specific TCR breadth and depth both rose.

This material consisted of peripheral blood, taken on day 0 of AZD1222 vaccination. This chain uses TRBV9 with TRBJ1-1, with 7 bases lining up with TRBD1. The sequence was obtained from an adult in good health. CDR3 loop: CASSAFQGGEGGSNTEAFF. The CDR3 coding sequence is TGTGCCAGCAGCGCCTTCCAGGGTGGGGAAGGGGGCTCAAACACTGAAGCTTTCTTT. The full variable domain, rest sourced from reference TRBV9 and TRBJ1-1, is DSGVTQTPKHLITATGQRVTLRCSPRSGDLSVYWYQQSLDQGLQFLIQYYNGEERAKGNILERFSAQQFPDLHSELNLSSLELGDSALYFCASSAFQGGEGGSNTEAFFGQGTRLTVV.